A selection of T cell receptor beta chains follows, all from one sample in a study of chemoradiotherapy in HPV16-positive cancers. The assay was immunoSEQ multiplex PCR, and TCRdb's table has in-frame clones only and misses some. Of 40,000 to 65,000 clones listed, more than 75% are singletons. The source was blood, collected from a patient who underwent chemoradiotherapy. Every receptor here comes from a human donor with HPV-associated anogenital cancer. CDR3s include the opening cysteine and the closing phenylalanine or tryptophan. The D gene is left open where the match is weak. Size values are once, few and many counts, or a class for expanded clones, and some rows have none.

D gene	V gene	J gene	CDR3 length	clone size	CDR3 DNA	CDR3 protein
TRBD2	TRBV5-4	TRBJ2-3	17	NA	TGTGCCAGCAGCCTCCCGGGTGCGGGAGTCAGCACAGATACGCAGTATTTT	CASSLPGAGVSTDTQYF
TRBD2	TRBV5-1	TRBJ2-7	13	NA	TGCGCCAGCAGCGGACTAGCTTCCTACGAGCAGTACTTC	CASSGLASYEQYF
TRBD1	TRBV7-2	TRBJ1-3	16	NA	TGTGCCAGCAGCTTAGTGGGACAGACCTCTGGAAACACCATATATTTT	CASSLVGQTSGNTIYF
TRBD1	TRBV19	TRBJ1-5	17	few	TGTGCCAGTAGTCGGGACAGGGGGGCCTATAGCAATCAGCCCCAGCATTTT	CASSRDRGAYSNQPQHF
NA	TRBV5-1	TRBJ1-2	13	NA	TGCGCCAGCAGCGGGGGGCGGGACTATGGCTACACCTTC	CASSGGRDYGYTF
NA	TRBV2	TRBJ2-1	12	few	TGTGCCAGCAGTAAATCTCGGGATGAGCAGTTCTTC	CASSKSRDEQFF
NA	TRBV5-1	TRBJ1-2	16	NA	TGCGCCAGCAGCTTGGATTCTGTAGGTCAGCCCTATGGCTACACCTTC	CASSLDSVGQPYGYTF
NA	TRBV7-6	TRBJ2-7	14	once	TGTGCCAGCAGCTTAGGAAGGGGCTCCTACGAGCAGTACTTC	CASSLGRGSYEQYF
TRBD1	TRBV9	TRBJ1-1	15	NA	TGTGCCAGCAGCAAATCAACAGGGGGACAAACTGAAGCTTTCTTT	CASSKSTGGQTEAFF
TRBD1	TRBV6-5	TRBJ2-3	15	NA	TGTGCCAGCAGCTTGTCCCAGGGGGCCACAGATACGCAGTATTTT	CASSLSQGATDTQYF
NA	TRBV19	TRBJ1-2	12	NA	TGTGCCAGTATGGGCAGCCTTTATGGCTACACCTTC	CASMGSLYGYTF
TRBD1	TRBV7-9	TRBJ2-3	17	NA	TGTGCCAGCAGCTTAGCCATTGGGACAGGGCGCACAGATACGCAGTATTTT	CASSLAIGTGRTDTQYF
TRBD2	TRBV13	TRBJ2-7	16	NA	TGTGCCAGCAGCTCGTTGGGGCTAGCGGCCTCCTACGAGCAGTACTTC	CASSSLGLAASYEQYF
TRBD1	TRBV18	TRBJ1-5	14	NA	TGTGCCAGCTCACCGGGACAGAGCAATCAGCCCCAGCATTTT	CASSPGQSNQPQHF
TRBD2	TRBV29-1	TRBJ2-3	15	NA	TGCAGCGTTGAATGGGTAGCGGGAGGGGAAGATACGCAGTATTTT	CSVEWVAGGEDTQYF
NA	TRBV5-1	TRBJ2-2	16	NA	TGCGCCAGCAGCCCTACGACAACGGTAGGCACCGGGGAGCTGTTTTTT	CASSPTTTVGTGELFF
TRBD2	TRBV9	TRBJ2-3	18	once	TGTGCCAGCAGCGCTAGGAGGGCGGGAGGAGAGATTGCAGATACGCAGTATTTT	CASSARRAGGEIADTQYF
TRBD1	TRBV11-2	TRBJ2-7	14	NA	TGTGCCAGCAGCTCCGGGACAGGGGGGTACGAGCAGTACTTC	CASSSGTGGYEQYF
TRBD2	TRBV10-3	TRBJ2-2	17	NA	TGTGCCATCAGTGAGTCGGGGAGGGGTCCGAACACCGGGGAGCTGTTTTTT	CAISESGRGPNTGELFF
NA	TRBV25-1	TRBJ1-2	12	NA	TGTGCCAGCAGCTCCCTCGGACAGAGCTACACCTTC	CASSSLGQSYTF
TRBD1	TRBV29-1	TRBJ2-6	16	NA	TGCAGCGTCACCACCGGGACAGGGCCTGGGGCCAACGTCCTGACTTTC	CSVTTGTGPGANVLTF
TRBD1	TRBV10-3	TRBJ1-1	14	NA	TGTGCCATCAGTGACTCGGGGGACAGGGAGATGGCTTTCTTT	CAISDSGDREMAFF